The present T cell receptor (beta chain) was sequenced within a study of blood T cell repertoires in COVID-19. Per the original methods: Nucleated cell counts were estimated from reference gene primer amplification. Using immunoSEQ multiplex PCR, the repertoire was profiled, and TCRdb retains in-frame clones only, with some absent. That table gives V, J and clone size, and the DNA gave D and trimming. The sample has about 200,000 clones, around 85% seen once. Trimming took off 4 bases at V and 10 bases at J, with 21 bases between the two ends. Germline V gene sequence: CDR1 SGDLS, CDR2 YYNGEE. The CDR3 is 15 residues long.

The sample was peripheral blood. The genes are TRBV9 and TRBJ2-1; D gene uncertain. The receptor was derived from a human donor with active or convalescent COVID-19. The donor label of this sample is uncertain. In DNA form, the CDR3 reads TGTGCCAGCAGCTTAGACGGTCCCCGCATCGGGGAGCAGTTCTTC. Translating it yields CASSLDGPRIGEQFF.